These T cell receptor beta chains were read from a single sample in a study of shared clonotypes between healthy human individuals. Data came from immunoSEQ multiplex PCR; TCRdb stores just in-frame clones and leaves some out. The sample holds some 2 million clones, around 96% seen once. Sequencing used naive CD8+ T cells sorted from blood. These receptors were collected from a man aged 18-30 years in good health. CDR3s include the opening cysteine and the closing phenylalanine or tryptophan. The order of the fields is clone size, J gene, D gene, V gene, CDR3 DNA, CDR3 protein. D genes are given only for firm matches. The size field is filled for only some rows; it gives once, few, many or a size class.

>.|TRBJ1-6|.|TRBV6-1
TGTGCCAGCAGTGAAGGGGACGGATATAATTCACCCCTCCACTTT
CASSEGDGYNSPLHF
>.|TRBJ2-1|.|TRBV6-5
TGTGCCAGCAGTTACGGGTTGGCCAATGAGCAGTTCTTC
CASSYGLANEQFF
>.|TRBJ2-5|TRBD2|TRBV4-1
TGCGCCAGCAGCCAAGATCGGGTAGCGGGGGGCTCGTACCAAGAGACCCAGTACTTC
CASSQDRVAGGSYQETQYF
>.|TRBJ2-7|.|TRBV27
TGTGCCAGCAGTTCCCCAGCCCAAGGGGACTACGAGCAGTACTTC
CASSSPAQGDYEQYF
>.|TRBJ1-2|TRBD1|TRBV27
TGTGCCAGCAGTGCATGGGTACAGGGGGCGTTGGATGGCTACACCTTC
CASSAWVQGALDGYTF
>.|TRBJ1-5|.|TRBV28
TGTGCCACCCAACTGGGCACAGGCGTGCGCAATCAGCTCCAGCATTTT
CATQLGTGVRNQLQHF
>.|TRBJ2-5|.|TRBV16
TGTGCCAGCAGCCAATCGACCAACCAAGAGACCCAGTACTTC
CASSQSTNQETQYF
>.|TRBJ2-3|.|TRBV10-2
TGCGCCAGCAGTGAAGGGTCCCCCACAGATACGCAGTATTTT
CASSEGSPTDTQYF
>.|TRBJ2-3|.|TRBV10-2
TGCGCCAGCAGTGAGTCGCTTGGGGGGTTTACAGATACGCAGTATTTT
CASSESLGGFTDTQYF
>.|TRBJ2-3|TRBD2|TRBV14
TGTGCCAGCAGCCAGGTCACGGGGGGAGATACGCAGTATTTT
CASSQVTGGDTQYF
>.|TRBJ2-1|TRBD2|TRBV7-2
TGTGCCAGCAGCTACCCAACTAGCGGGAGGTTATCAAATGAGCAGTTCTTC
CASSYPTSGRLSNEQFF
>.|TRBJ1-1|.|TRBV11-2
TGTGCCAGCAGCTTAGCTACAGGCTTCACTGAAGCTTTCTTT
CASSLATGFTEAFF
>.|TRBJ2-7|.|TRBV4-1
TGCGCCAGCAGCGCCCGGGAAGCCGTCTCCTACGAGCAGTACTTC
CASSAREAVSYEQYF
>.|TRBJ2-1|.|TRBV29-1
TGCAGCGTTGAAGATCTTGGTAAGATGAGGGATGAGCAGTTCTTC
CSVEDLGKMRDEQFF
>.|TRBJ1-2|.|TRBV19
TGTGCCACATCAATATTTGAGGGGGATGCTCCGGTCTATGGCTACACCTTC
CATSIFEGDAPVYGYTF
>.|TRBJ2-7|.|TRBV25-1
TGTGCCAGCAGTGAAGCAGGGGGGGGCTACGAGCAGTACTTC
CASSEAGGGYEQYF
>.|TRBJ2-7|.|TRBV5-8
TGTGCCAGCAGCTTGAGAAGTAATCGCTACGAGCAGTACTTC
CASSLRSNRYEQYF
>few|TRBJ2-5|TRBD1|TRBV11-3
TGTGCCAGCAGCACCGGGACAGGGGCTGGGGAGACCCAGTACTTC
CASSTGTGAGETQYF
>.|TRBJ1-2|TRBD1|TRBV2
TGTGCCAGCAGTGAATGGACAGGGAGCTATGGCTACACCTTC
CASSEWTGSYGYTF
>.|TRBJ1-1|.|TRBV6-5
TGTGCCAGCAGTTACTCACCGGGGCTGTCGAACACTGAAGCTTTCTTT
CASSYSPGLSNTEAFF
>.|TRBJ2-3|TRBD1|TRBV19
TGTGCCAGTAGTATGACAGGGCTATACGATACGCAGTATTTT
CASSMTGLYDTQYF
>.|TRBJ2-7|.|TRBV7-9
TGTGCCAGCAGCCCGCCGGGACACCCCTACGAGCAGTACTTC
CASSPPGHPYEQYF
>.|TRBJ2-7|.|TRBV30
TGTGCCTGGAATGACGGGGGGCAGAAGTACGAGCAGTACTTC
CAWNDGGQKYEQYF
>.|TRBJ2-3|.|TRBV13
TGTGCCAGCAGTTCCCGGACCGACGTCTACACAGATACGCAGTATTTT
CASSSRTDVYTDTQYF
>.|TRBJ2-2|.|TRBV4-1
TGCGCCAGCAGCCAGCAGTCGGCGGGCACCGGGGAGCTGTTTTTT
CASSQQSAGTGELFF
>.|TRBJ2-7|TRBD1|TRBV4-1
TGCGCCAGCAGCCAAGATTTCCCCGGGACAGGGGACGAGCAGTACTTC
CASSQDFPGTGDEQYF
>.|TRBJ2-3|.|TRBV27
TGTGCCAGCGTAGGGTGGGCAGATACGCAGTATTTT
CASVGWADTQYF
>.|TRBJ2-1|.|TRBV7-9
TGTGCCAGCAGCTCCGCCCAACGGGCCTACAATGAGCAGTTCTTC
CASSSAQRAYNEQFF
>.|TRBJ1-4|.|TRBV5-1
TGCGCCAGCAGCTTGGAGAGGGGGGCTAGGGAAAAACTGTTTTTT
CASSLERGAREKLFF
>.|TRBJ2-1|.|TRBV27
TGTGCCAGCAGTTTATTAGCAGCTAGCCCGGACAATGAGCAGTTCTTC
CASSLLAASPDNEQFF
>.|TRBJ1-2|.|TRBV10-3
TGTGCCATCAGTGACCCGGCAGGGTACCTGGATGGCTACACCTTC
CAISDPAGYLDGYTF
>.|TRBJ1-1|.|TRBV13
TGTGCCAGCAGCATAAGATTGCCCACTGAAGCTTTCTTT
CASSIRLPTEAFF
>.|TRBJ2-7|TRBD1|TRBV13
TGTGCCAGCAGCCTCTCCGGGACAGGGGGCCTCGAGCAGTACTTC
CASSLSGTGGLEQYF
>.|TRBJ2-7|TRBD2|TRBV7-9
TGTGCCAGCAGCGCTAGCGGGGGGACCTACGAGCAGTACTTC
CASSASGGTYEQYF
>.|TRBJ2-7|.|TRBV4-3
TGCGCCAGCAGCCAAGATGACGAGGGCTCCTACGAGCAGTACTTC
CASSQDDEGSYEQYF
>.|TRBJ1-6|TRBD1|TRBV5-5
TGTGCCAGCAGCCCCCGGACAGGGGAAGGCGATTCACCCCTCCACTTT
CASSPRTGEGDSPLHF
>once|TRBJ2-7|TRBD2|TRBV13
TGTGCCAGCAGCTCGACCGGACTAGCGGGGCCCTACGAGCAGTACTTC
CASSSTGLAGPYEQYF
>.|TRBJ2-7|TRBD2|TRBV5-4
TGTGCCAGCAGCTCAGGGACTAGCGACTCCTACGAGCAGTACTTC
CASSSGTSDSYEQYF
>once|TRBJ2-5|.|TRBV10-3
TGTGCCATCAGCTCTGGACCCGGGGAAGAGACCCAGTACTTC
CAISSGPGEETQYF
>.|TRBJ2-7|.|TRBV30
TGTGCCTGGATGGGGGCGGCAAACGAGCAGTACTTC
CAWMGAANEQYF
>once|TRBJ2-1|TRBD2|TRBV19
TGTGCCAGTAGTATAGATCAGCTAGCGGGAGGGCCCCAATCCTACAATGAGCAGTTCTTC
CASSIDQLAGGPQSYNEQFF
>.|TRBJ1-6|.|TRBV27
TGTGCCAGCAGTTTATCGGCAGGGGCCTCTTCACCCCTCCACTTT
CASSLSAGASSPLHF
>.|TRBJ2-2|.|TRBV27
TGTGCCAGCAGTCCGCGACAGAGCGGGGAGCTGTTTTTT
CASSPRQSGELFF
>.|TRBJ1-4|.|TRBV10-2
TGCGCCAGCAGTGAGGAGGGGGTCAGGTCGCGGAAACTGTTTTTT
CASSEEGVRSRKLFF
>.|TRBJ1-1|.|TRBV4-1
TGCGCCAGCAGCCAAACACAGGCGAACACTGAAGCTTTCTTT
CASSQTQANTEAFF